The 29 T cell receptor beta chains listed next were all sequenced from one sample in a study of cytomegalovirus exposure and HLA in healthy donors. The PCR contained 60 Vbeta and 13 Jbeta primers. The assay was immunoSEQ multiplex PCR, and TCRdb's table has in-frame clones only and misses some. The data contain fewer than 250,000 clones, around 80% of them singletons. Sequenced input: PBMCs. The receptor set was obtained from a man aged 35 to 55 in good health and CMV-seropositive.

V gene TRBV19 combines with J gene TRBJ1-5, with 8 nucleotides matching TRBD1. In germline, CDR1 is LNHDA, CDR2 SQIVND (reference sequence). J was trimmed by 2 bases and V by 3 bases; bases with no gene match: 3. The CDR3 is 15 residues long. The DNA for the CDR3 is TGTGCCAGTAGTATGGACAGGGAGGGCAATCAGCCCCAGCATTTT. Protein sequence: CASSMDREGNQPQHF. The full variable domain, rest sourced from reference TRBV19 and TRBJ1-5, is DGGITQSPKYLFRKEGQNVTLSCEQNLNHDAMYWYRQDPGQGLRLIYYSQIVNDFQKGDIAEGYSVSREKKESFPLTVTSAQKNPTAFYLCASSMDREGNQPQHFGDGTRLSIL.

This clone showed up just a few times. The gene calls are TRBV19 and TRBJ2-6; no clear D. This CDR3 has 12 residues. CDR1 is LNHDA, CDR2 SQIVND, per germline (reference sequence). Trimming left V 9 bases short and J 0 bases short, with 3 bases between. The CDR3 reads CASFSGANVLTF. Here the CDR3 DNA reads TGTGCCAGCTTCTCTGGGGCCAACGTCCTGACTTTC.

The V gene is TRBV14, the J gene TRBJ2-3; D uncertain. Trimming shortened V by 4 bases and J by 1 base, and 9 bases separated the two germline ends. The CDR3 is made up of 14 amino acids. CDR1 and CDR2 (germline): SGHDN, FVKESK. Here the CDR3 DNA reads TGTGCCAGCAGCCCCCCAGGCCGCACAGATACGCAGTATTTT. Translation: CASSPPGRTDTQYF. Looking up the rest from reference TRBV14 and TRBJ2-3 gives the full variable domain: EAGVTQFPSHSVIEKGQTVTLRCDPISGHDNLYWYRRVMGKEIKFLLHFVKESKQDESGMPNNRFLAERTGGTYSTLKVQPAELEDSGVYFCASSPPGRTDTQYFGPGTRLTVL.

This chain links TRBV7-6 with TRBJ2-2, with D tentatively TRBD1 (6 bases). The germline V gene encodes CDR1 SGHVS and CDR2 FNYEAQ. The CDR3 runs 14 residues. Trimming took off 3 bases at V and 3 bases at J, with 8 bases between the two ends. CDR3 nucleotides: TGTGCCAGCAGCTTTCCAGGGGACACCGGGGAGCTGTTTTTT. It codes for CASSFPGDTGELFF.

The chain is built from TRBV5-1 and TRBJ2-1, with TRBD2 matching over 11 bases. Germline loops: CDR1 SGHRS, CDR2 YFSETQ. Germline trimming cut 4 bases from V and 9 bases from J; bases unmatched to any gene: 6. The length of the CDR3 is 14 residues. CDR3: CASSIAGGLLEQFF. In DNA form, the CDR3 reads TGCGCCAGCAGCATAGCGGGAGGGCTCCTTGAGCAGTTCTTC.

The rearrangement links TRBV25-1 to TRBJ2-1; TRBD2 might be the D (6 bases). CDR1 and CDR2 (germline): MGHDK, SYGVNS. The CDR3 loop spans 14 amino acids. V lost 1 base, J lost 2 bases, and 6 bases lay in between. DNA of the CDR3: TGTGCCAGCAGTGAATGGGAGGCCTACAATGAGCAGTTCTTC. Its protein product is CASSEWEAYNEQFF.

This chain joins TRBV6-1 and TRBJ1-3, with no clear D. This CDR3 is 14 amino acids long. Looked up from germline, CDR1 is MNHNS and CDR2 is SASEGT. V shed 6 bases and J shed 1 base, with 10 bases lying between them. DNA for the CDR3: TGTGCCAGCAGCACAGATATATCTGGAAACACCATATATTTT. This gives the protein CASSTDISGNTIYF.

V is TRBV15 and J is TRBJ1-4; D uncertain. CDR3 size: 16 residues. Germline lookup yields CDR1 LNHNV and CDR2 YYDKDF (reference sequence). V dropped 2 bases and J dropped 8 bases, with 18 bases sitting between them. DNA for the CDR3: TGTGCCACCAGCAGAAAGAGAGGAGCGGTAGGCGAAAAACTGTTTTTT. It codes for CATSRKRGAVGEKLFF.

The V call is TRBV25-1, the J call TRBJ2-7; possibly TRBD1 for D (6 bases). The CDR3 consists of 14 residues. Germline V gene data show CDR1 as MGHDK and CDR2 as SYGVNS. Trimming shortened V by 2 bases and J by 2 bases, and 10 bases separated the two germline ends. The chain's CDR3 is CASSEEQGAYEQYF. Written as DNA, the CDR3 is TGTGCCAGCAGTGAAGAACAGGGAGCCTACGAGCAGTACTTC.

This clone was seen a single time. The junction and the germline gene differ at one end; a read error may be behind it. The chain links TRBV7-7 to TRBJ2-1; 8 nucleotides match TRBD2. The CDR3 consists of 17 residues. Germline V gene lookup returns CDR1 SSHAT and CDR2 FNYEAQ (reference sequence). The CDR3 reads CASSPRAGAFTYNEQFF. The CDR3 bases are TGTGCTAGCAGCCCGAGAGCGGGAGCCTTTACCTACAATGAGCAGTTCTTC. The full variable domain, with the rest looked up from reference TRBV7-7 and TRBJ2-1, is GAGVSQSPRYKVTKRGQDVTLRCDPISSHATLYWYQQALGQGPEFLTYFNYEAQPDKSGLPSDRFSAERPEGSISTLTIQRTEQRDSAMYRCASSPRAGAFTYNEQFFGPGTRLTVL.

V and J are TRBV10-1 and TRBJ2-3; 10 bases are shared with TRBD2. The CDR3 consists of 15 residues. V trimming: 8 bases; J trimming: 0 bases; junction bases outside the gene matches: 5. Germline CDR1 and CDR2: WNHNN and SYGVQD (reference sequence). The CDR3 protein is CASRTSGTSTDTQYF. Here the CDR3 DNA reads TGCGCCAGCCGCACTAGCGGGACCAGCACAGATACGCAGTATTTT.

The V call is TRBV30, the J call TRBJ2-1; TRBD2 aligns across 10 bases. The trim removed 5 bases at V and 10 bases at J, leaving 5 bases unmatched. The germline V gene has CDR1 GTSNPN and CDR2 SVGIG (reference sequence). The CDR3 loop spans 12 amino acids. Written as DNA, the CDR3 is TGTGCCTGGGGGCGGGGACTAGCGGAGCAGTTCTTC. Amino acids: CAWGRGLAEQFF.

This clone appeared a few times. The J gene is TRBJ2-3, the V gene TRBV19; D perhaps matches TRBD2 (5 bases). Germline CDR1 is LNHDA and CDR2 is SQIVND (reference sequence). Trimming shortened V by 1 base and J by 1 base, and 6 bases separated the two germline ends. CDR3 size: 14 residues. CDR3 nucleotide sequence: TGTGCCAGTAGTATAGTGAGGGGCACAGATACGCAGTATTTT. Its translation is CASSIVRGTDTQYF.

The V call is TRBV27, the J call TRBJ2-7; 10 nucleotides agree with TRBD1. Germline V CDR1 and CDR2: MNHEY, SMNVEV (reference sequence). After removal of 4 bases from V and 1 base from J, the junction contained 1 base not matched to a gene. The CDR3 is 14 residues long. This chain's CDR3 is CASSWTGGSYEQYF. In nucleotides, the CDR3 is TGTGCCAGCAGTTGGACAGGGGGTTCCTACGAGCAGTACTTC.

The chain is built from TRBV21-1 and TRBJ1-5. TRBV21-1 is deemed a pseudogene. The CDR3 has 15 amino acids. The CDR3 sequence: CASTRGKWSNQPQHF. CDR3 DNA: TGTGCCAGCACCCGCGGGAAGTGGAGCAATCAGCCCCAGCATTTT.

With respect to this clone: Other DNA sequences in the sample encode the same CDR3. This chain connects TRBV5-1 to TRBJ2-3, with D tentatively TRBD1 (7 bases). The CDR3 is made up of 13 amino acids. V lost 4 bases to trimming and J lost 3 bases, with 9 bases between them. Germline-derived CDR1 and CDR2 are SGHRS and YFSETQ. This chain's CDR3 is CASSPGGTDTQYF. The CDR3 DNA follows: TGCGCCAGCAGCCCAGGGGGGACAGATACGCAGTATTTT.

This rearrangement joins TRBV9 to TRBJ2-2; 11 bases line up with TRBD2. The CDR3 consists of 18 residues. Germline-derived CDR1 and CDR2 are SGDLS and YYNGEE. V dropped 1 base and J dropped 5; count of bases not matched to a gene: 10. The CDR3 bases are TGTGCCAGCAGCGTAAATAGCGGGAGGGGGATCGGGACCGGGGAGCTGTTTTTT. This sequence encodes CASSVNSGRGIGTGELFF.

This chain joins TRBV7-3 and TRBJ2-6, with 7 bases identical to TRBD1. With 1 base clipped from V and 4 bases from J, the junction kept 10 bases outside the gene matches. Germline CDR1 and CDR2: SGHTA and FQGTGA. CDR3 size: 18 residues. The CDR3 nucleotides are TGTGCCAGCAGCTTAAGAGGGGGACAGATCTCGGGGGCCAACGTCCTGACTTTC. It specifies CASSLRGGQISGANVLTF.

The chain uses TRBV5-1 and TRBJ2-7, with 11 bases lining up with TRBD2. Trimming took 4 bases from V and 5 from J; bases not matched to a gene: 14. The CDR3 contains 17 residues. The V gene's germline CDR1 is SGHRS and CDR2 YFSETQ. CDR3: CASSPLVKLAGGNEQYV. CDR3 DNA sequence: TGCGCCAGCAGCCCTCTCGTAAAGCTAGCGGGAGGCAACGAGCAGTACGTC.

In regard to this clone: Sequence at one end of the junction differs from germline and may be a read error. The rearrangement joins TRBV13 to TRBJ1-2; 10 nucleotides match TRBD1. Germline CDR1 reads PRHDT; CDR2 reads FYEKMQ (reference sequence). The CDR3 covers 13 residues. This CDR3 reads CASSLGQGERYTF. CDR3 sequence (DNA): TGTGCCAGCAGTTTAGGACAGGGGGAGCGCTACACCTTC.

This clone was seen just once. V gene TRBV5-1 combines with J gene TRBJ2-3, with D possibly matching TRBD2 (5 bases). Per germline, CDR1 SGHRS and CDR2 YFSETQ. V lost 0 bases to trimming and J lost 5 bases, with 10 bases between them. This CDR3 comprises 14 residues. CDR3 nucleotides: TGCGCCAGCAGCTTGGATTCGGCGGGAGATACGCAGTATTTT. Its translation is CASSLDSAGDTQYF.

This sequence joins TRBV7-9 and TRBJ1-6; 7 positions agree with TRBD1. The germline V gene has CDR1 SEHNR and CDR2 FQNEAQ (reference sequence). CDR3 length: 17 residues. V gave up 1 base and J gave up 0 bases; unmatched junction bases: 3. The CDR3: CASSLGDSSSYNSPLHF. In DNA, the CDR3 is TGTGCCAGCAGCTTAGGGGACAGTAGCTCCTATAATTCACCCCTCCACTTT.

This clone was observed once. This sequence joins TRBV5-1 and TRBJ2-1; D unclear. CDR1 is SGHRS, CDR2 YFSETQ, per germline. This CDR3 region has 15 residues. V was cut by 2 bases and J by 0 bases, with 9 bases left in between. The chain's CDR3 is CASSLDWSSYNEQFF. Here the CDR3 DNA reads TGCGCCAGCAGCTTAGACTGGAGCTCCTACAATGAGCAGTTCTTC. Supplemented by reference TRBV5-1 and TRBJ2-1, the full variable domain reads KAGVTQTPRYLIKTRGQQVTLSCSPISGHRSVSWYQQTPGQGLQFLFEYFSETQRNKGNFPGRFSGRQFSNSRSEMNVSTLELGDSALYLCASSLDWSSYNEQFFGPGTRLTVL.

The chain is built from TRBV7-2 and TRBJ1-2; a possible D gene is TRBD1 (5 bases). CDR1 is SGHTA, CDR2 FQGNSA, per germline. V was clipped by 1 base and J by 4 bases, with 13 bases between them. The CDR3 totals 15 residues. CDR3 loop: CASSLGGPGSYGYTF. CDR3 in DNA: TGTGCCAGCAGCTTAGGTGGGCCAGGGTCCTATGGCTACACCTTC.

The genes are TRBV10-2 and TRBJ2-7, with a weak D call TRBD1 (6 bases). CDR3 size: 15 residues. V was clipped by 2 bases and J by 1 base, with 12 bases between them. Looked up from germline, CDR1 is WSHSY and CDR2 is SAAADI. The CDR3 sequence is CASSEPAGESYEQYF. The CDR3 nucleotides are TGCGCCAGCAGTGAGCCGGCAGGGGAGTCCTACGAGCAGTACTTC.

The chain employs TRBV5-1 and TRBJ2-1, with 8 bases that match TRBD2. CDR3 size: 15 residues. Germline CDR1 reads SGHRS; CDR2 reads YFSETQ. With 3 bases clipped from V and 2 bases from J, the junction kept 4 bases outside the gene matches. The CDR3 reads CASSWTSNPYNEQFF. For the CDR3, the DNA is TGCGCCAGCAGCTGGACTAGCAACCCCTACAATGAGCAGTTCTTC.

V and J are TRBV2 and TRBJ1-5, with a tentative D call TRBD1 (5 bases). Looked up from germline, CDR1 is SNHLY and CDR2 is FYNNEI. V was pared by 6 bases and J by 4 bases, with 13 bases between. The length of the CDR3 is 14 residues. The CDR3 DNA is TGTGCCAGCAGCCCATCCGGGGGGAATCAGCCCCAGCATTTT. The encoded protein is CASSPSGGNQPQHF.

In this sample, this clone turned up once. The rearrangement links TRBV7-2 to TRBJ1-2, with D unresolved. The CDR3 is 13 amino acids. Germline V lookup: CDR1 SGHTA, CDR2 FQGNSA. V lost 5 bases, J lost 4 bases, and 11 bases lay in between. The CDR3 is CASSPRATYGYTF. As DNA, the CDR3 is TGTGCCAGCAGCCCCCGCGCCACCTATGGCTACACCTTC.

This clone was seen a single time. V usage is TRBV10-2 and J usage is TRBJ1-1; D unresolved. Trimming left V 6 bases short and J 2 bases short, with 4 bases between. This CDR3 spans 11 amino acids. The germline gives CDR1 WSHSY, CDR2 SAAADI. The CDR3 reads CASRLNTEAFF. CDR3 DNA: TGCGCCAGCAGACTAAACACTGAAGCTTTCTTT.